This TCR beta chain was retrieved from a study of molecular identifiers for immune sequencing clone quantification. Notes on the study in general: Effector cells kept over 98% of their molecules in clones above 20 RNA copies, while naive cells kept under 1% there.

Input for naive CD8 libraries was about 18,000 to 1,100,000 sorted cells; the RNA fraction used was 10%, 30% or 50%. Naive CD8 T cells were FACS-sorted by CD8+CD4-CCR7+CD45RA+ markers. The authors built bulk TCR libraries by previously described methods with listed TCR primers. MiXCR, applied by TCRdb to the PCR reads, yields one record per CDR3 protein. The sample includes roughly 630,000 distinct CDR3 sequences, 25% of them seen just once. Note on this clonotype: No antigen is known for it. This may be a read error, as it is one base from a much larger clone.

The CDR3 runs 11 residues. The germline V gene encodes CDR1 SGHRS and CDR2 YFSETQ. This receptor was taken from a human donor in good health. Some libraries in this study had Jurkat cell RNA spiked in. The sample taken for sequencing was naive CD8+ T cells from blood, with Jurkat cell RNA spiked in. Indicated subset: FACS-sorted CD8+CD4-CCR7+CD45RA+ naive T cells. The gene calls are TRBV5-1 and TRBJ2-5; D gene unclear. CDR3 DNA: TGCGCCAGCCTGGACGGAGAGGCCCAGTACTTC. This encodes CASLDGEAQYF. The whole variable domain, filled in from reference TRBV5-1 and TRBJ2-5, reads KAGVTQTPRYLIKTRGQQVTLSCSPISGHRSVSWYQQTPGQGLQFLFEYFSETQRNKGNFPGRFSGRQFSNSRSEMNVSTLELGDSALYLCASLDGEAQYFGPGTRLLVL.